This T cell receptor (beta chain) was recovered during a study of blood T cell repertoires in COVID-19. Study-level background: Spain, Italy and the United States supplied samples that represented acute and convalescent COVID-19. Sample material is recorded as cDNA or gDNA derived from T cells, B-cell-depleted T cells, or PBMCs.

The CDR3 runs 15 residues. Trimming at V came to 4 bases and at J to 6 bases, leaving 10 bases not matched to a gene. Germline-derived CDR1 and CDR2 are SQVTM and ANQGSEA. Recruitment covered some 25 US areas and drew participants whose ages spanned roughly 18 to 89 years. Measured with immunoSEQ multiplex PCR; TCRdb has only the in-frame clones, and not every one. This table holds approximately 200,000 clones, 86% found once. The receptor was isolated from a young woman who had been exposed to COVID-19. Sequencing input: PBMCs or T cells enriched from blood (not recorded which). V and J are TRBV29-1 and TRBJ2-2; 8 bases are shared with TRBD1. CDR3 in amino acids: CSVVLGQGGSGELFF. The DNA of the CDR3 is TGCAGCGTTGTCCTAGGACAGGGTGGTTCCGGGGAGCTGTTTTTT.